The 14 T cell receptor beta chains given below trace back to one sample, sequenced in a study of blood T cell repertoires in COVID-19. Generated by immunoSEQ multiplex PCR, the TCRdb table keeps only in-frame clones and is missing some. The sample includes around 270,000 clones, roughly 90% of them seen just once. Sequenced: peripheral blood. These receptors were collected from a man aged 40-49 years with acute or convalescent COVID-19.

Concerning this clone itself: Other DNA sequences of this sample code for an identical CDR3. The chain uses TRBV5-1 and TRBJ1-4; 9 bases are a match to TRBD1. The CDR3 length is 14 residues. From germline, CDR1 is SGHRS and CDR2 YFSETQ. V shed 3 bases, J shed 7 bases, and the junction held 4 bases outside the gene matches. CDR3 bases: TGCGCCAGCAGCTCGGGACAGGGAGGTGAAAAACTGTTTTTT. Its protein product is CASSSGQGGEKLFF.

This chain joins TRBV9 and TRBJ1-6, with D possibly TRBD1 on 6 matching bases. This CDR3 is 16 amino acids long. V was trimmed by 1 base and J by 8 bases, leaving 16 bases between them. The germline CDR1 and CDR2 sequences are SGDLS and YYNGEE. In nucleotides, the CDR3 is TGTGCCAGCAGCGTATTACCGGGGGGCGGGGATTCACCCCTCCACTTT. It yields the protein CASSVLPGGGDSPLHF. Full variable domain (outside the CDR3, taken from reference TRBV9 and TRBJ1-6): DSGVTQTPKHLITATGQRVTLRCSPRSGDLSVYWYQQSLDQGLQFLIQYYNGEERAKGNILERFSAQQFPDLHSELNLSSLELGDSALYFCASSVLPGGGDSPLHFGNGTRLTVT.

This clone turned up a few times. This same CDR3 is encoded by further DNA sequences in the sample. The chain couples TRBV7-9 to TRBJ1-1; no reliable D call. This CDR3 region has 13 residues. The V end was cut by 1 base, the J end by 5 bases, with 8 bases between. Germline V CDR1 and CDR2: SEHNR, FQNEAQ (reference sequence). The CDR3 spells CASSLEGGTEAFF. CDR3 in DNA: TGTGCCAGCAGCTTAGAGGGAGGGACTGAAGCTTTCTTT.

V usage is TRBV3-1 (or the pseudogene TRBV3-2) and J usage is TRBJ2-7, with 8 positions matching TRBD1. The J segment lost 3 bases and the V segment lost 4 bases, leaving 2 bases of the junction unmatched. This CDR3 is built from 13 residues. The V gene's germline CDR1 is LGHDT and CDR2 YNNKEL (reference sequence). CDR3 DNA sequence: TGTGCCAGCAGCCCCGACAGGGGCTACGAGCAGTACTTC. It translates to CASSPDRGYEQYF.

The chain has TRBV5-1 and TRBJ2-2, with D perhaps matching TRBD2 (6 bases). V dropped 2 bases and J dropped 3 bases, with 11 bases sitting between them. The CDR3 totals 15 residues. CDR1 is SGHRS, CDR2 YFSETQ, per germline. As DNA, the CDR3 is TGCGCCAGCAGCTTCGGGACTTCATACACCGGGGAGCTGTTTTTT. Its translation: CASSFGTSYTGELFF.

The chain combines TRBV11-2 with TRBJ2-1; 11 bases align to TRBD2. V lost 5 bases to trimming and J lost 3 bases; unmatched junction nucleotides: 0. The CDR3 is made up of 14 amino acids. Germline CDR1 SGHAT, CDR2 FQNNGV. The CDR3 sequence is CASSLAGGYNEQFF. The CDR3 DNA reads TGTGCCAGCAGCCTAGCGGGGGGCTACAATGAGCAGTTCTTC.

The chain recombines TRBV5-1 with TRBJ1-1; D possibly corresponds to TRBD1 (5 bases). With 0 bases removed from V and 4 bases from J, the gap between germline ends came to 10 bases. CDR1 is SGHRS and CDR2 is YFSETQ in the germline V gene. This CDR3 is 14 amino acids long. CDR3 region: CASSLEQGATEAFF. The CDR3 bases are TGCGCCAGCAGCTTGGAGCAGGGCGCCACTGAAGCTTTCTTT.

The chain links TRBV2 to TRBJ2-2, with 9 bases matching TRBD2. The CDR3 consists of 18 residues. The germline V gene encodes CDR1 SNHLY and CDR2 FYNNEI. V lost 1 base and J lost 5; bases outside the gene matches: 11. In DNA, the CDR3 is TGTGCCAGCAGTGAAGATAAGATAGCGGGGGTATGGACCGGGGAGCTGTTTTTT. It codes for CASSEDKIAGVWTGELFF.

The chain combines TRBV30 with TRBJ1-2; D ambiguous. The CDR3 covers 14 residues. Germline lookup yields CDR1 GTSNPN and CDR2 SVGIG (reference sequence). V gave up 2 bases and J gave up 4 bases, with 14 bases separating them. In nucleotides, the CDR3 is TGTGCCTGGAGTAGGGCGGAGGATTCCTATGGCTACACCTTC. Protein sequence: CAWSRAEDSYGYTF.

In its sample, this clone was seen a few times. Other nucleotide sequences from this sample produce the same CDR3. The chain has TRBV12-3 or TRBV12-4 and TRBJ1-5, with D hard to call. V lost 6 bases, J lost 7 bases, and 10 bases lay in between. CDR3 length equals 12 residues. CDR3: CASSLEGQPQHF. CDR3 sequence (DNA): TGTGCCAGCAGCCTTGAGGGCCAGCCCCAGCATTTT.

Remarks on this clone: Other DNA sequences in the sample encode the same CDR3. The chain couples TRBV6-5 to TRBJ2-3, with D possibly TRBD2 on 5 matching bases. CDR3 length: 13 amino acids. CDR1 MNHEY and CDR2 SVGAGI come from the germline V gene. V lost 0 bases, J lost 5 bases, and 6 bases lay in between. The CDR3 is CASSYSGRDTQYF. DNA for the CDR3: TGTGCCAGCAGTTACTCTGGGAGAGATACGCAGTATTTT.

The V call is TRBV15, the J call TRBJ2-7; possibly TRBD1 for D (6 bases). Trimming cost V 5 bases and J 3 bases, with 17 bases left between them. This CDR3 contains 15 residues. Germline-derived CDR1 and CDR2 are LNHNV and YYDKDF (reference sequence). The CDR3 bases are TGTGCCACCAGCGGGCCAGGCAGGGGCTTCTACGAGCAGTACTTC. It specifies CATSGPGRGFYEQYF.

V is TRBV5-4 and J is TRBJ2-3; 8 nucleotides match TRBD2. This CDR3 spans 15 amino acids. V trimming: 4 bases; J trimming: 1 base; junction bases outside the gene matches: 5. CDR1 is SGHNT and CDR2 is YYREEE in the germline V gene (reference sequence). CDR3 in amino acids: CASSRGGPGTDTQYF. CDR3 in DNA: TGTGCCAGCAGCCGCGGGGGGCCGGGCACAGATACGCAGTATTTT. Variable domain in full (rest from reference TRBV5-4 and TRBJ2-3): ETGVTQSPTHLIKTRGQQVTLRCSSQSGHNTVSWYQQALGQGPQFIFQYYREEENGRGNFPPRFSGLQFPNYSSELNVNALELDDSALYLCASSRGGPGTDTQYFGPGTRLTVL.

This sequence joins TRBV18 and TRBJ1-2; 9 bases agree with TRBD1. V lost 3 bases to trimming and J lost 6 bases; unmatched junction nucleotides: 5. The CDR3 loop spans 14 amino acids. Germline loops: CDR1 KGHSH, CDR2 LQKENI. CDR3 DNA: TGTGCCAGCTCACCCCCCGGGACAGGGAATGGCTACACCTTC. Amino acid sequence: CASSPPGTGNGYTF.